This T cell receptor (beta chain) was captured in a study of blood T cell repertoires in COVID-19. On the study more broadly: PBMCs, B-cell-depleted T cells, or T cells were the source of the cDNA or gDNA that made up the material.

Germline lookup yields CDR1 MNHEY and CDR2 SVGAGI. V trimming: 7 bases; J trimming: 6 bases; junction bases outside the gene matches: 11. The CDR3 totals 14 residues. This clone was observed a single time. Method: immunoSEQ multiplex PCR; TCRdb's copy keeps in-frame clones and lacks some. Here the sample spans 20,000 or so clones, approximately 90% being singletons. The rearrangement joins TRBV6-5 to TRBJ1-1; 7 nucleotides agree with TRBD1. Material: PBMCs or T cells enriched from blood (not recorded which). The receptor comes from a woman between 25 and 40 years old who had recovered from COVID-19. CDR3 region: CASNHGTVGSEAFF. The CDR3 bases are TGTGCCAGCAACCACGGGACAGTGGGCTCTGAAGCTTTCTTT.